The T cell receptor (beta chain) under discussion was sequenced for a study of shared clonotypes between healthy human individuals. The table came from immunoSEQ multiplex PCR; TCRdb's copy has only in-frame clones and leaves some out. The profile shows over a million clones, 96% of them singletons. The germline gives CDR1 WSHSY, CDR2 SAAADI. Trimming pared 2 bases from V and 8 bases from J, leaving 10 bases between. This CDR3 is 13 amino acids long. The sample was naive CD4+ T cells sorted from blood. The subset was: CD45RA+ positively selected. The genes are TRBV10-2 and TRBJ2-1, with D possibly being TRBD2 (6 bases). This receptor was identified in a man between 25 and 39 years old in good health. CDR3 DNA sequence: TGCGCCAGCAGTGAGGGGGGGTGGGATGAGCAGTTCTTC. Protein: CASSEGGWDEQFF.